A single sample is the source of the 20 T cell receptor beta chains below, sequenced in a study of vaccination and CD4 T cells after COVID-19. The assay that was used to sequence DNA from cultured CD4+ T cells was the Oncomine TCR Beta short-read assay. From the PCR reads, TCRdb called clonotypes with MiXCR, one entry per CDR3 protein. The table has 14,000 or so distinct CDR3 sequences, about 64% seen once. These receptors' targets are unknown. Treatment denoted: approximately 9-day PBMC culture with coronavirus spike peptide pools or control peptides (ViraFEST assay). The sequenced sample consisted of CD4+ T cells from blood, cultured in vitro. All receptors derive from a human donor who had recovered from COVID-19.

The chain joins TRBV5-4 to TRBJ1-2; possibly TRBD1 for D (5 bases). The CDR3 sequence is 13 residues long. CDR1 SGHNT and CDR2 YYREEE come from the germline V gene (reference sequence). Trimming removed 0 bases from V and 8 bases from J, with 11 bases in between. The CDR3 nucleotides read TGTGCCAGCAGCTTGGAGGGGCCGAGGGGCTACACCTTC. As protein: CASSLEGPRGYTF.

For this clonotype: Here the CDR3 omits its conserved ending phenylalanine or tryptophan, so a read error is the likely source. The CDR3 DNA sequence: TGTGCCAGCAGTTTAAGGGGACGGGGAGGCTATGGCTACACCTCC. It codes for CASSLRGRGGYGYTS. The gene calls are TRBV27 and TRBJ1-2; possible D gene TRBD1, 5 bases. Germline values: CDR1 MNHEY, CDR2 SMNVEV (reference sequence). The CDR3 has 15 amino acids. Trimming stripped 2 bases from V and 4 bases from J, with 14 bases between.

The chain carries TRBV15 and TRBJ1-4; maybe TRBD1 (6 bases). This CDR3 comprises 15 residues. With 8 bases removed from V and 3 bases from J, the gap between germline ends came to 16 bases. The V gene's germline CDR1 is LNHNV and CDR2 YYDKDF (reference sequence). The CDR3 region is CATQPRRTANEKLFF. CDR3 coding DNA: TGTGCCACCCAACCCCGACGGACAGCTAATGAAAAACTGTTTTTT. Full variable domain (outside the CDR3, taken from reference TRBV15 and TRBJ1-4): DAMVIQNPRYQVTQFGKPVTLSCSQTLNHNVMYWYQQKSSQAPKLLFHYYDKDFNNEADTPDNFQSRRPNTSFCFLDIRSPGLGDTAMYLCATQPRRTANEKLFFGSGTQLSVL.

A few counts support this clonotype. The chain combines TRBV11-2 with TRBJ1-6, with D hard to call. CDR3 length equals 15 residues. Germline assignment: CDR1 SGHAT and CDR2 FQNNGV. Trimming stripped 0 bases from V and 8 bases from J, with 11 bases between. The CDR3, as DNA: TGTGCCAGCAGCTTAGATATACCATTGTATTCACCCCTCCACTTT. It translates to CASSLDIPLYSPLHF.

Here the CDR3 reads CSASGGVYNSPLHF. The DNA for the CDR3 is TGCAGTGCTAGTGGGGGAGTGTATAATTCACCCCTCCACTTT. This chain joins TRBV20-1 and TRBJ1-6, with D maybe TRBD1 (5 bases). The V end lost 3 bases, the J end lost 4 bases, and 10 bases lay between the germline ends. The CDR3 sequence is 14 residues long. CDR1 DFQATT and CDR2 SNEGSKA come from the germline V gene (reference sequence).

This clonotype was picked up a small number of times. The chain is built from TRBV30 and TRBJ1-5, with a weak D call TRBD1 (5 bases). The germline V gene has CDR1 GTSNPN and CDR2 SVGIG (reference sequence). V shed 5 bases and J shed 7 bases, with 12 bases lying between them. The length of the CDR3 is 12 residues. The CDR3 protein is CAWGLQGQPQHF. CDR3 sequence (DNA): TGTGCCTGGGGGCTTCAGGGCCAGCCCCAGCATTTT.

This chain links TRBV11-2 with TRBJ2-5; 7 bases match TRBD2. There are 15 residues in the CDR3. V shed 9 bases and J 2 bases; nucleotides not matched to a gene: 12. Per the germline V gene, CDR1 is SGHAT and CDR2 is FQNNGV. The CDR3 reads CASRLGGVLQETQYF. CDR3 nucleotide sequence: TGTGCCAGTCGACTGGGGGGGGTATTACAAGAGACCCAGTACTTC.

The chain joins TRBV6-2 or TRBV6-3 to TRBJ2-7, with D possibly matching TRBD2 (6 bases). The length of the CDR3 is 13 residues. Trimming took 11 bases from V and 5 from J, leaving 19 bases between them. Germline assignment: CDR1 MNHEY and CDR2 SVGEGT. The CDR3 nucleotides are TGTGCCGCGTGGAGGGGAGCTCCGAACGAGCAGTACTTC. This encodes CAAWRGAPNEQYF.

This clonotype has just one count. The J gene is TRBJ1-1, the V gene TRBV7-9; D not certain. V lost 1 base, J lost 9 bases, and 9 bases lay in between. The germline CDR1 and CDR2 sequences are SEHNR and FQNEAQ (reference sequence). The CDR3 totals 12 residues. CDR3 in amino acids: CASSLVGTQAFF. Here the CDR3 DNA reads TGTGCCAGCAGCTTAGTAGGTACGCAAGCTTTCTTT.

The rearrangement joins TRBV6-1 to TRBJ1-1; D is unclear. The V and J ends lost 7 bases and 5 bases respectively, with 17 bases between them. CDR3 size: 14 residues. Germline values: CDR1 MNHNS, CDR2 SASEGT. CDR3 bases: TGTGCCAGCACGTGGAATGTAGGAGGAACTGAAGCTTTCTTT. This codes for CASTWNVGGTEAFF.

This clonotype appeared once. J is TRBJ2-2 and V is TRBV9, with no clear D. V gave up 5 bases and J gave up 3 bases, with 5 bases separating them. CDR1 and CDR2 (germline): SGDLS, YYNGEE. There are 12 residues in the CDR3. Here the CDR3 reads CASRNYTGELFF. DNA for the CDR3: TGTGCCAGCAGAAATTACACCGGGGAGCTGTTTTTT.

V is TRBV6-1 and J is TRBJ2-1, with 8 bases identical to TRBD2. The J segment lost 10 bases and the V segment lost 6 bases, leaving 20 bases of the junction unmatched. Germline V gene lookup returns CDR1 MNHNS and CDR2 SASEGT. This CDR3 comprises 17 residues. CDR3 sequence: CASSPGGGAGASGEQFF. The CDR3 bases are TGTGCCAGCAGCCCGGGGGGAGGAGCGGGGGCCTCCGGGGAGCAGTTCTTC.

V usage is TRBV7-3 and J usage is TRBJ2-1; D unresolved. This CDR3 comprises 15 residues. The germline gives CDR1 SGHTA, CDR2 FQGTGA. Trimming removed 5 bases from V and 0 bases from J, with 11 bases in between. The CDR3 nucleotides read TGTGCCAGCAGCCCCCGTAAGTCCTCCTACAATGAGCAGTTCTTC. Protein product: CASSPRKSSYNEQFF.

This chain uses TRBV20-1 with TRBJ1-2; possibly TRBD1 for D (6 bases). Germline CDR1 is DFQATT and CDR2 is SNEGSKA (reference sequence). The ends were cut back, 6 bases at V and 1 base at J, with 18 bases in the middle. The CDR3 is made up of 15 amino acids. CDR3 bases: TGCAGTGCGCCCCCAGGGGCCCCCTTTAACTATGGCTACACCTTC. It encodes CSAPPGAPFNYGYTF.

This clonotype is a singleton in its sample. The chain combines TRBV12-3 or TRBV12-4 with TRBJ2-7; no reliable D call. The CDR3 contains 12 residues. Trimming removed 3 bases at V and 4 bases at J, with 7 bases between. CDR3 in DNA: TGTGCCAGCAGTTTCTCGGTATACGAGCAGTACTTC. It is translated as CASSFSVYEQYF.

The V gene is TRBV6-1, the J gene TRBJ1-2; TRBD1 might be the D (5 bases). Germline assignment: CDR1 MNHNS and CDR2 SASEGT. The V gene lost 1 base and the J gene lost 3 bases, with 12 bases spanning the gap. This CDR3 is 15 amino acids long. The CDR3 reads CASSEDSGTDYGYTF. CDR3 sequence (DNA): TGTGCCAGCAGTGAAGACTCCGGGACCGACTATGGCTACACCTTC.

This chain links TRBV7-9 with TRBJ1-2; 7 bases agree with TRBD1. The V segment lost 3 bases and the J segment 0 bases; nucleotides outside the gene matches: 4. The CDR3 covers 15 residues. In germline, CDR1 is SEHNR, CDR2 FQNEAQ (reference sequence). CDR3 in DNA: TGTGCCAGCAGCTTTGAGGGACAGACTAACTATGGCTACACCTTC. The encoded protein is CASSFEGQTNYGYTF.

This chain links TRBV18 with TRBJ1-2, with no clear D. V lost 3 bases to trimming and J lost 3 bases, with 8 bases between them. The CDR3 runs 13 residues. The germline gives CDR1 KGHSH, CDR2 LQKENI. CDR3 residues: CASSPGWDYGYTF. The CDR3 nucleotides are TGTGCCAGCTCACCGGGGTGGGACTATGGCTACACCTTC.

V gene TRBV7-9 combines with J gene TRBJ1-6, with D perhaps TRBD1 (5 bases). Germline values: CDR1 SEHNR, CDR2 FQNEAQ (reference sequence). This CDR3 comprises 14 residues. V lost 5 bases, J lost 7 bases, and 12 bases lay in between. CDR3 in DNA: TGTGCCAGCAGCCCCTCCGGGGGGAATTCACCCCTCCACTTT. Protein product: CASSPSGGNSPLHF.

The chain joins TRBV9 to TRBJ2-5; TRBD2 aligns across 7 bases. The V segment lost 4 bases and the J segment 5 bases; nucleotides outside the gene matches: 14. Germline loops: CDR1 SGDLS, CDR2 YYNGEE. This CDR3 contains 16 residues. CDR3 bases: TGTGCCAGCAGCTACGGCCCGGGACTATTTAGTGAGACCCAGTACTTC. Its translation: CASSYGPGLFSETQYF.